This T cell receptor (beta chain) was sequenced during a study of blood T cell repertoires in COVID-19. Study context: Spain, Italy and the United States supplied samples that represented acute and convalescent COVID-19.

Produced via immunoSEQ multiplex PCR; TCRdb's table is partial and in-frame only. The sample shows 300,000 or so clones, over 75% of them seen only once. The CDR3 length is 15 residues. The V segment lost 7 bases and the J segment 9 bases; nucleotides outside the gene matches: 6. Germline V gene data show CDR1 as MNHEY and CDR2 as SVGEGT. The sample holds many counts of this clone. The sequence came from a woman between 18 and 29 years old who had recovered from COVID-19. Sequencing was done on a sample of PBMCs or T cells enriched from blood (not recorded which). The rearrangement links TRBV6-2 or TRBV6-3 to TRBJ2-1; TRBD2 agrees at 16 bases. Written as DNA, the CDR3 is TGTGCCAGCACCCCGGGACTAGCGGGAGGGGCTGAGCAGTTCTTC. Protein: CASTPGLAGGAEQFF.